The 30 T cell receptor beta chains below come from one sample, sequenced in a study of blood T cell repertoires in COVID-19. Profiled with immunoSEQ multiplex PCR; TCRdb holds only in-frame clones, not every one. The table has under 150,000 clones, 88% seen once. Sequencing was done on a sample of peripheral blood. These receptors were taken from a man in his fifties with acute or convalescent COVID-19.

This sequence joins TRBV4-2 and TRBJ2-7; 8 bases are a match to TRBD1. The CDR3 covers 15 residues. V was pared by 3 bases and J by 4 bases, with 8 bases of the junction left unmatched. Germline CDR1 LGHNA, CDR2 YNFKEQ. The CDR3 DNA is TGTGCCAGCAGCCAGAGTTGGACAGGGCCTTACGAGCAGTACTTC. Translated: CASSQSWTGPYEQYF.

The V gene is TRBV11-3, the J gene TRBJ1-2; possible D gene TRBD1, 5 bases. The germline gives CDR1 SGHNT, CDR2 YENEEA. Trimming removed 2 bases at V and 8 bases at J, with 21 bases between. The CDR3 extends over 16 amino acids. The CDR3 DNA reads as TGTGCCAGCAGCTTAAGGGGCAGGGCTTGGCCCATCGGCTACACCTTC. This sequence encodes CASSLRGRAWPIGYTF. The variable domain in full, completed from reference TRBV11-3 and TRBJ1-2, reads EAGVVQSPRYKIIEKKQPVAFWCNPISGHNTLYWYLQNLGQGPELLIRYENEEAVDDSQLPKDRFSAERLKGVDSTLKIQPAELGDSAVYLCASSLRGRAWPIGYTFGSGTRLTVV.

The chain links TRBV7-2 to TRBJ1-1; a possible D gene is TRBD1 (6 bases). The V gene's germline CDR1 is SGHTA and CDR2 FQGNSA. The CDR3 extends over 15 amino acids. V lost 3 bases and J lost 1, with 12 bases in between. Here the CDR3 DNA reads TGTGCCAGCAGCTTCAGGCAGGGGCAGAACACTGAAGCTTTCTTT. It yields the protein CASSFRQGQNTEAFF.

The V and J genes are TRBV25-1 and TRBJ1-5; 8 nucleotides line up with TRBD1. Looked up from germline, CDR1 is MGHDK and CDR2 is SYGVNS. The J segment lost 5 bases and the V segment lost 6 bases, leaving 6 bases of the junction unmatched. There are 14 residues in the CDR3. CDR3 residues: CASSQGAAYQPQHF. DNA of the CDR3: TGTGCCAGCAGCCAGGGGGCCGCTTATCAGCCCCAGCATTTT.

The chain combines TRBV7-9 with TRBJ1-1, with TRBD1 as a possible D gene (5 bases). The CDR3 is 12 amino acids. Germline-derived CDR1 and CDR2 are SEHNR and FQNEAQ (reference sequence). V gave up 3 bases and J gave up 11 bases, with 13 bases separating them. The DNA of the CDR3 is TGTGCCAGCAGCTTGGGGCAGGGCCAGGCTTTCTTT. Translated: CASSLGQGQAFF.

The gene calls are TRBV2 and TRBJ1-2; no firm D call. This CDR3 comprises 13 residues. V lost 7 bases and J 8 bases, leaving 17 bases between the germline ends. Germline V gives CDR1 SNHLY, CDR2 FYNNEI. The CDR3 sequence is CASKVRQSEGYTF. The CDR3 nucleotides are TGTGCCAGCAAAGTTCGTCAGTCCGAAGGCTACACCTTC.

This CDR3 reads CASSLGELAAQYF. In nucleotides, the CDR3 is TGTGCCAGCAGCTTAGGGGAACTAGCGGCGCAGTATTTT. The chain carries TRBV7-9 and TRBJ2-3; 8 nucleotides agree with TRBD2. The germline V gene encodes CDR1 SEHNR and CDR2 FQNEAQ (reference sequence). The CDR3 has 13 amino acids. With 1 base clipped from V and 10 bases from J, the junction kept 4 bases outside the gene matches.

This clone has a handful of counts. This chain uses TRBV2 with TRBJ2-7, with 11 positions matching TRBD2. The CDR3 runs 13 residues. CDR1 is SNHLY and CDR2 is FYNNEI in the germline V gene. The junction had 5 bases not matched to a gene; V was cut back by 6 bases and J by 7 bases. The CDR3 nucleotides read TGTGCCAGCAGGACTAGCGGGATTAGAGAGCAGTACTTC. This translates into CASRTSGIREQYF. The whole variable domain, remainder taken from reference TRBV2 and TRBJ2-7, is EPEVTQTPSHQVTQMGQEVILRCVPISNHLYFYWYRQILGQKVEFLVSFYNNEISEKSEIFDDQFSVERPDGSNFTLKIRSTKLEDSAMYFCASRTSGIREQYFGPGTRLTVT.

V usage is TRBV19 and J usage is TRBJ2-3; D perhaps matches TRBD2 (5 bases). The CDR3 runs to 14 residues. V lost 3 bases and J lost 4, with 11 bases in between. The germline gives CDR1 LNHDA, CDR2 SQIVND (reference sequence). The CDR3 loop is CASSIGRGPDTQYF. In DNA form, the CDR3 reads TGTGCCAGTAGTATTGGGAGAGGTCCAGATACGCAGTATTTT. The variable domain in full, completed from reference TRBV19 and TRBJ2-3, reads DGGITQSPKYLFRKEGQNVTLSCEQNLNHDAMYWYRQDPGQGLRLIYYSQIVNDFQKGDIAEGYSVSREKKESFPLTVTSAQKNPTAFYLCASSIGRGPDTQYFGPGTRLTVL.

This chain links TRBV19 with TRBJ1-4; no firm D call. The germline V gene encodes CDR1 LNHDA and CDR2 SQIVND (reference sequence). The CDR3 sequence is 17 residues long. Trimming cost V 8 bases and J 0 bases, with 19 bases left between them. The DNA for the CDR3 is TGTGCCAGTTCGCGGCAGGTCGGACTTGCAACTAATGAAAAACTGTTTTTT. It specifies CASSRQVGLATNEKLFF.

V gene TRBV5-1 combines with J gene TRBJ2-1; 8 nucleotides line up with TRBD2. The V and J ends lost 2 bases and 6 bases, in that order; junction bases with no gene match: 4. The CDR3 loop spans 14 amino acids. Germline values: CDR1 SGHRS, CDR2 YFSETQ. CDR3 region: CASSLTSGSNEQFF. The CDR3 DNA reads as TGCGCCAGCAGCTTAACTAGCGGATCCAATGAGCAGTTCTTC. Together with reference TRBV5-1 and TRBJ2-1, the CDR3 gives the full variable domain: KAGVTQTPRYLIKTRGQQVTLSCSPISGHRSVSWYQQTPGQGLQFLFEYFSETQRNKGNFPGRFSGRQFSNSRSEMNVSTLELGDSALYLCASSLTSGSNEQFFGPGTRLTVL.

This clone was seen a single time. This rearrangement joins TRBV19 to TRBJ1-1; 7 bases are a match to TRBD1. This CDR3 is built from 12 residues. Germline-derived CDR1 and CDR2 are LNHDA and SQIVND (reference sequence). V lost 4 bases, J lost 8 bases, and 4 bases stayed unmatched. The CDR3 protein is CASSTGQIEAFF. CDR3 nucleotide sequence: TGTGCCAGTAGTACGGGACAGATAGAAGCTTTCTTT.

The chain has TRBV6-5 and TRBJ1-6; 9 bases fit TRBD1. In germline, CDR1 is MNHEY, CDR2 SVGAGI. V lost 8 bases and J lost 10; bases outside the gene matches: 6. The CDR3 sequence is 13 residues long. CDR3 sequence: CASGQGTGSPLHF. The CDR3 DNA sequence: TGTGCCAGCGGACAGGGGACGGGATCACCCCTCCACTTT.

In nucleotides, the CDR3 is TGTGCCAGCAGCGCCCGTGGGGTGGGGCCTATCACTGAAGCTTTCTTT. This codes for CASSARGVGPITEAFF. The J gene is TRBJ1-1, the V gene TRBV9, with a tentative D call TRBD1 (5 bases). The V end lost 3 bases, the J end lost 4 bases, and 19 bases lay between the germline ends. Looked up from germline, CDR1 is SGDLS and CDR2 is YYNGEE. This CDR3 is built from 16 residues. The variable domain in full, completed from reference TRBV9 and TRBJ1-1, reads DSGVTQTPKHLITATGQRVTLRCSPRSGDLSVYWYQQSLDQGLQFLIQYYNGEERAKGNILERFSAQQFPDLHSELNLSSLELGDSALYFCASSARGVGPITEAFFGQGTRLTVV.

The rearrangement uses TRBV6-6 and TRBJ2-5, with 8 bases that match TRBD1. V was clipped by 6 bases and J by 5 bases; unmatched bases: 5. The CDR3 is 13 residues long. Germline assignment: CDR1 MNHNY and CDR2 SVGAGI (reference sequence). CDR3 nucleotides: TGTGCCAGCAGCCCAGGGGGCCGGGAGACCCAGTACTTC. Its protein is CASSPGGRETQYF.

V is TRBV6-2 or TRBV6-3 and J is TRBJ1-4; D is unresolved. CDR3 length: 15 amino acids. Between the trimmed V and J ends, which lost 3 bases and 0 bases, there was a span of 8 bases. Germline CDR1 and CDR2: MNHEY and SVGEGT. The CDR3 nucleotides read TGTGCCAGCAGTTATGTATTTGCAACTAATGAAAAACTGTTTTTT. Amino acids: CASSYVFATNEKLFF.

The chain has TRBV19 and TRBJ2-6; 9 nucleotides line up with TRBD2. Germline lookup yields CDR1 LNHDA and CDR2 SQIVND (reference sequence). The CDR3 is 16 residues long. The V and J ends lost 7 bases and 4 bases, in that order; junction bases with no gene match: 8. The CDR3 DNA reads TGTGCCAGTATGGGGCTAGCGGGGAACGGGGCCAACGTCCTGACTTTC. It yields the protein CASMGLAGNGANVLTF.

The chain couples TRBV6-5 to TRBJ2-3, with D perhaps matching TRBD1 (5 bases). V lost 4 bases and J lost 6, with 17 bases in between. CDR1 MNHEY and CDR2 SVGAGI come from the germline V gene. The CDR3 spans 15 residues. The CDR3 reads CASSSLRTIQDTQYF. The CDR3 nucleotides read TGTGCCAGCAGTTCGCTGCGGACAATTCAGGATACGCAGTATTTT.

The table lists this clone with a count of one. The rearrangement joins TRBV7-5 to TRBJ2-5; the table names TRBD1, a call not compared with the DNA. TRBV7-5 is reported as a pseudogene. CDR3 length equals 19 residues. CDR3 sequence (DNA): TGTGTCAGAAGCTTAGCAGGGGAAGGGGGCAGACCAACCAGGGAGACCCAGTACTTC. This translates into CVRSLAGEGGRPTRETQYF.

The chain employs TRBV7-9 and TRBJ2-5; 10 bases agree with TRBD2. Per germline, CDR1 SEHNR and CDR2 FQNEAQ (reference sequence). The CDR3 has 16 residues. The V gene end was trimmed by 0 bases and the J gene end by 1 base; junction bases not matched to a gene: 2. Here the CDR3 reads CASSLALAGVQETQYF. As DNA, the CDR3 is TGTGCCAGCAGCTTAGCCCTAGCGGGGGTCCAAGAGACCCAGTACTTC. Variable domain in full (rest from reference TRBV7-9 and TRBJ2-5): DTGVSQNPRHKITKRGQNVTFRCDPISEHNRLYWYRQTLGQGPEFLTYFQNEAQLEKSRLLSDRFSAERPKGSFSTLEIQRTEQGDSAMYLCASSLALAGVQETQYFGPGTRLLVL.

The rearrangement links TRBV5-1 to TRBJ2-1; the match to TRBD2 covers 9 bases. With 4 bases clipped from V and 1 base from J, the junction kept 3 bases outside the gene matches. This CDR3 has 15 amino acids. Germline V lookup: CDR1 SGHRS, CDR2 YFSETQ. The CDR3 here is CASSPTSGSYNEQFF. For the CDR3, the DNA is TGCGCCAGCAGCCCGACTAGCGGATCCTACAATGAGCAGTTCTTC.

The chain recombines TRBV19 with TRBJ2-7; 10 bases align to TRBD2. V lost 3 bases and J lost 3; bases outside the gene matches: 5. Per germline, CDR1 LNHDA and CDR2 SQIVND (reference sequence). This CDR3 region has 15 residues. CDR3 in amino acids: CASSIDSGRLYEQYF. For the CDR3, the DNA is TGTGCCAGTAGTATTGATAGCGGGAGGCTCTACGAGCAGTACTTC.

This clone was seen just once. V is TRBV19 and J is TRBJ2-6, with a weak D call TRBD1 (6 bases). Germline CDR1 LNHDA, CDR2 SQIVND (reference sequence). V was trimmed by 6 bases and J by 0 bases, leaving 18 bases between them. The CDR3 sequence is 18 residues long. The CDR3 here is CASRFGRDTISGANVLTF. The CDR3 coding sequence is TGTGCCAGTAGGTTTGGCCGGGACACAATCTCTGGGGCCAACGTCCTGACTTTC.

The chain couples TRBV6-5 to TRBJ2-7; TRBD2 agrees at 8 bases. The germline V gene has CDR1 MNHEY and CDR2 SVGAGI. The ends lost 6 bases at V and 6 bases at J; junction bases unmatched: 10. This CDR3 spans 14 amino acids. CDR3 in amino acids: CASSAGTRSGEQYF. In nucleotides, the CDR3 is TGTGCCAGCAGCGCAGGGACTAGATCGGGCGAGCAGTACTTC.

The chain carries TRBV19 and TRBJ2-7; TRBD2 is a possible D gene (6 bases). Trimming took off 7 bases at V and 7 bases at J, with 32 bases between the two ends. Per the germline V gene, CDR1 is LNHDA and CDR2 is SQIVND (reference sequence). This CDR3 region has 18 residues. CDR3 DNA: TGTGCCAGTAACAATATAAGCTTTGATCGGGAGATGACTACGGAGCAGTACTTC. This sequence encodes CASNNISFDREMTTEQYF.

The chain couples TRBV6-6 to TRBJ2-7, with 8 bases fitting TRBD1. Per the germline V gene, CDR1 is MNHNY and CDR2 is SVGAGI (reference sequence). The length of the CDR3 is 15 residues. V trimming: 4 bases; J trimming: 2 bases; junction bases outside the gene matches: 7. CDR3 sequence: CASSSQGAGAYEQYF. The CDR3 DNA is TGTGCCAGCAGTTCTCAGGGGGCCGGCGCCTACGAGCAGTACTTC.

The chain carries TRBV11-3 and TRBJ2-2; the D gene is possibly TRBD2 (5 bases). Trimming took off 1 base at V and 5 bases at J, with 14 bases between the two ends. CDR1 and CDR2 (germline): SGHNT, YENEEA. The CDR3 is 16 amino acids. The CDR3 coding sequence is TGTGCCAGCAGCTTAGTTTCGGGGAGTGGGACCGGGGAGCTGTTTTTT. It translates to CASSLVSGSGTGELFF.

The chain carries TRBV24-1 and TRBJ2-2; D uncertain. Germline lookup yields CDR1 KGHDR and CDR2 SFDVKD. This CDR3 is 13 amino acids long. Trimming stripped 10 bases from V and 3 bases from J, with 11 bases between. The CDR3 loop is CATEEVYTGELFF. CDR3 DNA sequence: TGTGCCACAGAAGAGGTTTACACCGGGGAGCTGTTTTTT.

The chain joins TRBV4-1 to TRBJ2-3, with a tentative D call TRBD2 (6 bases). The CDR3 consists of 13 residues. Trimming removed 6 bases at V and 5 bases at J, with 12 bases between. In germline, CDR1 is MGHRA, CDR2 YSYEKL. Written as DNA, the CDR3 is TGCGCCAGCAGTCCCCCCGGGGGAGATACGCAGTATTTT. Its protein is CASSPPGGDTQYF.

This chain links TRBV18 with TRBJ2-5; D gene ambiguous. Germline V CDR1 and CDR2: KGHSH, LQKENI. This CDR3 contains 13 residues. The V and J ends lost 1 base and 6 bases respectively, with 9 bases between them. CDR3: CASSPRQTKTQYF. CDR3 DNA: TGTGCCAGCTCACCACGGCAGACAAAGACCCAGTACTTC.